The present TCR beta chain was sequenced within a study of identical twins. This clonotype has just a few counts. Germline-derived CDR1 and CDR2 are MNHEY and SVGEGT. V trimming: 6 bases; J trimming: 4 bases; junction bases outside the gene matches: 6. This CDR3 contains 14 residues. MiXCR, run by TCRdb on the 5' RACE reads, gives a single entry per CDR3 protein. The sample has approximately 210,000 distinct CDR3 sequences, under 8.5% seen once. The sample was also reused in another study, on T cells expressing NK-cell markers.

The receptor was derived from a woman aged 18-29 years in good health. Input material: CD8+ T cells sorted from blood. The gene calls are TRBV6-2 or TRBV6-3 and TRBJ2-7, with 10 bases matching TRBD2. CDR3: CASSLGLATYEQYF. CDR3 nucleotides: TGTGCCAGCAGCCTGGGACTAGCGACATACGAGCAGTACTTC.